Listed here is a single T cell receptor beta chain. This clone was counted a few times. It has no known antigen specificity. Per-nucleotide qualities are absent, and no much larger clonotype sits a single base away. The germline V gene sets CDR1 to MNHEY and CDR2 to SVGAGI. V loses 6 bases, J loses 2 bases, and the germline ends lie 16 bases apart. Including the terminal cysteine and phenylalanine, the CDR3 comprises 15 residues. Only CDR3 DNA remains: 45 bases, in frame from the first base. This record belongs to a study of identifying expanded T cells in peripheral blood (dated by TCRdb to 2018 to 2020). Background for the entire study: Technical replicates were generated by sequencing separate aliquots of the same genomic DNA pool, with four replicates compared pairwise.

No immune events such as infections were documented for the healthy donors during the collection period. Blood repertoires from healthy donors were used as a training cohort for calibrating time-dependent variance in a beta-binomial model of differential abundance of T-cell clones. The training cohort included approximately 10 healthy donors, of whom 3 were female and 7 were male. Donor ages ranged from 29 to 64 years, with an average of about 40 years. Whole blood from each healthy donor was obtained from a commercial supplier and was collected at three time points roughly two weeks apart. For immunosequencing, genomic DNA was extracted from whole blood that had not been sorted. TCRbeta CDR3 regions were profiled with the immunoSEQ Assay using bias-controlled multiplex PCR amplification of genomic DNA. The study's processing was this. To quantify the absolute abundance of each unique TCRbeta CDR3 region, the sequences were collapsed and filtered. Differential abundance was tested with two models: a binomial (Fisher-equivalent) model and a beta-binomial model that adds time-dependent variance fitted from healthy donors. Clones with fewer than 5 combined templates were removed, and a clone was called differentially abundant if the clone's Benjamini-Hochberg FDR was below 0.01. Using the form v = (b*log(k)+a)^2, the beta-binomial variance was modeled as a function of the total template count across the two samples. Entries here come from immuneACCESS through TCRdb and include only in-frame sequences with V and J called. Some clones fail to appear in such tables; in the studies checked, an unresolved V gene covers under half of the shortfall, and the cause of the remainder is unknown. V, J and clone size were drawn from that table, and D and trimming were deduced from the DNA. The sample has 85,000 to 90,000 clones on record, around 87% of them singletons. The ten biggest clones cover over 5% of the sample.

The investigation overall reported the following: In all healthy donors, the variance in clone template counts between samples taken two to three weeks apart rose significantly as total template count increased. Across all healthy-donor time intervals, the beta-binomial model significantly cut both the number of clones called differentially abundant and the false-positive rate. It was expected by the authors that biological variance in healthy repertoires might increase further over much longer intervals, such as months to years. The binomial model flagged roughly 1.2 differentially abundant clones between technical replicates but 15 to 17 over around 2 weeks and roughly 19 over around four weeks.

The sample consisted of blood. The receptor was derived from a person aged 18 to 75 in good health. The chain joins TRBV6-5 to TRBJ1-2, and perhaps TRBD1 as D gene, on 5 matching bases. The nucleotide sequence is given as TGTGCCAGCAGCTTCGGGACTGGTTCCAACTATGGCTACACCTTC. Its protein product is CASSFGTGSNYGYTF.